The 20 T cell receptor beta chains below were found in one sample sequenced in a study of OX40 agonist ivuxolimab in advanced cancers. The table came from immunoSEQ multiplex PCR; TCRdb's copy has only in-frame clones and leaves some out. The sample has 44,000 or so clones, 70% to 80% seen once. The specimen comprised CD4+ or CD8+ T cells sorted from blood, sampled in a trial of the OX40 agonist ivuxolimab. The receptor source for this set is an adult with an advanced solid tumor such as melanoma, head and neck, liver or kidney cancer.

A note on this clone: One junction end does not reproduce the germline sequence, and a read error may be involved. V gene TRBV5-4 combines with J gene TRBJ1-1; TRBD1 matches at 7 bases. Looked up from germline, CDR1 is SGHNT and CDR2 is YYREEE (reference sequence). The CDR3 covers 16 residues. The CDR3 loop is CASSLGKRGQNPEAFF. DNA for the CDR3: TGTGCCAGCAGCTTGGGGAAAAGGGGGCAGAACCCTGAAGCTTTCTTT.

The V call is TRBV2, the J call TRBJ1-5, with no clear D. V lost 7 bases, J lost 10 bases, and 14 bases lay in between. Germline V gene lookup returns CDR1 SNHLY and CDR2 FYNNEI. The CDR3 sequence is 12 residues long. The CDR3 region is CASNKFSAPQHF. In DNA, the CDR3 is TGTGCCAGCAATAAATTTAGTGCTCCCCAGCATTTT.

J is TRBJ1-1 and V is TRBV5-5; no reliable D call. Germline CDR1 and CDR2: SGHKS and YYEKEE (reference sequence). The CDR3 is made up of 13 amino acids. V dropped 0 bases and J dropped 7 bases, with 10 bases sitting between them. CDR3: CASSLGPDIEAFF. DNA for the CDR3: TGTGCCAGCAGCTTGGGACCGGATATTGAAGCTTTCTTT.

The CDR3 coding sequence is TGTGCCTATTTCGACAGGCTCCCCTCTGGAAACACCATATATTTT. It codes for CAYFDRLPSGNTIYF. V usage is TRBV30 and J usage is TRBJ1-3, with TRBD1 as a possible D gene (6 bases). Germline assignment: CDR1 GTSNPN and CDR2 SVGIG (reference sequence). V was trimmed by 7 bases and J by 0 bases, leaving 16 bases between them. The CDR3 has 15 amino acids.

This clone was found a few times. The chain couples TRBV30 to TRBJ1-1; D remains ambiguous. Germline CDR1 GTSNPN, CDR2 SVGIG (reference sequence). The germline V and J ends were trimmed by 0 bases and 8 bases, with 16 bases remaining between them. CDR3 size: 14 residues. DNA for the CDR3: TGTGCCTGGAGTGTACCTAGGAGGTCTAGGGAAGCTTTCTTT. Translating gives CAWSVPRRSREAFF. Using reference TRBV30 and TRBJ1-1 for the parts outside the CDR3, the full variable domain is SQTIHQWPATLVQPVGSPLSLECTVEGTSNPNLYWYRQAAGRGLQLLFYSVGIGQISSEVPQNLSASRPQDRQFILSSKKLLLSDSGFYLCAWSVPRRSREAFFGQGTRLTVV.

Written as DNA, the CDR3 is TGTGCCAGCTCACCAAACCAGTACGAGCAGTACTTC. Translation gives CASSPNQYEQYF. The gene calls are TRBV18 and TRBJ2-7, with D unresolved. The germline gives CDR1 KGHSH, CDR2 LQKENI. V gave up 2 bases and J gave up 4 bases, with 6 bases separating them. CDR3 length equals 12 residues.

Regarding this clone: The sample holds other DNA sequences that translate to the same CDR3. The chain uses TRBV7-3 and TRBJ1-1; D is unresolved. The CDR3 totals 13 residues. Germline CDR1 is SGHTA and CDR2 is FQGTGA. V was trimmed by 2 bases and J by 2 bases, leaving 6 bases between them. The DNA of the CDR3 is TGTGCCAGCAGCTTAGGCGCCAACACTGAAGCTTTCTTT. It codes for CASSLGANTEAFF. Supplemented by reference TRBV7-3 and TRBJ1-1, the full variable domain reads GAGVSQTPSNKVTEKGKYVELRCDPISGHTALYWYRQSLGQGPEFLIYFQGTGAADDSGLPNDRFFAVRPEGSVSTLKIQRTERGDSAVYLCASSLGANTEAFFGQGTRLTVV.

V and J are TRBV2 and TRBJ1-6, with D unresolved. V lost 5 bases and J lost 8, with 13 bases in between. Looked up from germline, CDR1 is SNHLY and CDR2 is FYNNEI. The CDR3 extends over 14 amino acids. The CDR3 nucleotides read TGTGCCAGCAGTATGAGAGGGTTAGATTCACCCCTCCACTTT. Translating it yields CASSMRGLDSPLHF.

The chain uses TRBV7-2 and TRBJ1-6; TRBD1 aligns across 7 bases. The V and J ends lost 5 bases and 5 bases, in that order; junction bases with no gene match: 9. The CDR3 has 16 residues. Germline loops: CDR1 SGHTA, CDR2 FQGNSA. The CDR3 DNA follows: TGTGCCAGCAGCCTCAGGGAGGGGGCTAATAATTCACCCCTCCACTTT. Its protein is CASSLREGANNSPLHF.

This clone has only one observation. The chain links TRBV5-1 to TRBJ2-6, with D uncertain. Trimming took off 0 bases at V and 0 bases at J, with 4 bases between the two ends. The CDR3 contains 15 residues. Per the germline V gene, CDR1 is SGHRS and CDR2 is YFSETQ. This CDR3 is CASSLGVSGANVLTF. The DNA for the CDR3 is TGCGCCAGCAGCTTGGGGGTCTCTGGGGCCAACGTCCTGACTTTC. Complete variable domain (other parts from reference TRBV5-1 and TRBJ2-6): KAGVTQTPRYLIKTRGQQVTLSCSPISGHRSVSWYQQTPGQGLQFLFEYFSETQRNKGNFPGRFSGRQFSNSRSEMNVSTLELGDSALYLCASSLGVSGANVLTFGAGSRLTVL.

The chain combines TRBV7-9 with TRBJ1-6, with D maybe TRBD1 (6 bases). V shed 5 bases and J shed 7 bases, with 18 bases lying between them. Germline CDR1 is SEHNR and CDR2 is FQNEAQ (reference sequence). The CDR3 extends over 16 amino acids. The chain's CDR3 is CASSPTSGTRNSPLHF. The CDR3 nucleotides read TGTGCCAGCAGCCCCACGAGTGGGACACGGAATTCACCCCTCCACTTT. Combining the CDR3 with reference TRBV7-9 and TRBJ1-6 gives the whole variable domain DTGVSQNPRHKITKRGQNVTFRCDPISEHNRLYWYRQTLGQGPEFLTYFQNEAQLEKSRLLSDRFSAERPKGSFSTLEIQRTEQGDSAMYLCASSPTSGTRNSPLHFGNGTRLTVT.

In nucleotides, the CDR3 is TGTGCCAGCAGCCGACCGGCTGCGGGGCGGGCCGGGGAGCTGTTTTTT. It encodes CASSRPAAGRAGELFF. J is TRBJ2-2 and V is TRBV7-2; D may be TRBD2 (6 bases). CDR1 and CDR2 (germline): SGHTA, FQGNSA. V was pared by 5 bases and J by 6 bases, with 19 bases between. This CDR3 is 16 amino acids long.

This clone came up once. This rearrangement joins TRBV4-3 to TRBJ2-1; 11 bases align to TRBD2. The germline CDR1 and CDR2 sequences are LGHNA and YSLEER. Trimming removed 4 bases from V and 2 bases from J; junction bases left unmatched: 13. The CDR3 is made up of 19 amino acids. CDR3 residues: CASSPREPSGGLTYNEQFF. The DNA of the CDR3 is TGCGCCAGCAGCCCCCGCGAGCCTAGCGGGGGGTTAACCTACAATGAGCAGTTCTTC.

V is TRBV11-2 and J is TRBJ2-2; D remains ambiguous. V dropped 1 base and J dropped 6 bases, with 6 bases sitting between them. CDR3 length: 13 residues. In germline, CDR1 is SGHAT, CDR2 FQNNGV. The DNA of the CDR3 is TGTGCCAGCAGCTTAGCAGGCCCCGGGGAGCTGTTTTTT. Its translation is CASSLAGPGELFF.

This chain joins TRBV5-1 and TRBJ1-1; tentative D call: TRBD1 (5 bases). V lost 0 bases and J lost 5, with 14 bases in between. The CDR3 is 15 residues long. CDR1 and CDR2 from the germline V gene are SGHRS and YFSETQ. The CDR3 spells CASSLGYGGSTEAFF. As DNA, the CDR3 is TGCGCCAGCAGCTTGGGGTATGGGGGGTCTACTGAAGCTTTCTTT. The entire variable domain, with the rest obtained from reference TRBV5-1 and TRBJ1-1, is as follows: KAGVTQTPRYLIKTRGQQVTLSCSPISGHRSVSWYQQTPGQGLQFLFEYFSETQRNKGNFPGRFSGRQFSNSRSEMNVSTLELGDSALYLCASSLGYGGSTEAFFGQGTRLTVV.

V and J are TRBV5-8 and TRBJ1-5; D is unresolved. This CDR3 spans 17 amino acids. Germline CDR1 and CDR2: SGHTS and YDEGEE. V lost 6 bases to trimming and J lost 0 bases, with 19 bases between them. The CDR3 region is CASTFLGDGDSNQPQHF. In DNA, the CDR3 is TGTGCCAGCACCTTCTTGGGTGACGGGGATAGCAATCAGCCCCAGCATTTT.

The rearrangement uses TRBV28 and TRBJ2-7, with 8 bases fitting TRBD1. Germline V CDR1 and CDR2: MDHEN, SYDVKM. The CDR3 spans 13 residues. The J segment lost 4 bases and the V segment lost 7 bases, leaving 6 bases of the junction unmatched. DNA for the CDR3: TGTGCCAGCAACCCGGACAGGGTATACGAGCAGTACTTC. Residues: CASNPDRVYEQYF.

Judged by abundance, this clone is medium-sized. At the DNA level, this CDR3 is encoded by other sequences in the same sample as well. The chain joins TRBV4-1 to TRBJ2-7; D might be TRBD1 (6 bases). V lost 4 bases to trimming and J lost 2 bases, with 15 bases between them. The CDR3 is made up of 15 amino acids. Germline-derived CDR1 and CDR2 are MGHRA and YSYEKL. The CDR3 loop is CASSRLPRDTYEQYF. The CDR3 coding sequence is TGCGCCAGCAGCCGGCTCCCCCGGGACACCTACGAGCAGTACTTC.

The chain employs TRBV12-5 and TRBJ2-7; a weak D match, TRBD2 (5 bases). This CDR3 is 17 amino acids long. With 2 bases removed from V and 7 bases from J, the gap between germline ends came to 24 bases. The germline V gene has CDR1 LGHNT and CDR2 FRNRAP. DNA of the CDR3: TGTGCTAGTGGTTTGTCCCTGGGAGCTAGTTTTAATGGAGAGCAGTACTTC. This codes for CASGLSLGASFNGEQYF. Filled out from reference TRBV12-5 and TRBJ2-7, the complete variable domain reads DARVTQTPRHKVTEMGQEVTMRCQPILGHNTVFWYRQTMMQGLELLAYFRNRAPLDDSGMPKDRFSAEMPDATLATLKIQPSEPRDSAVYFCASGLSLGASFNGEQYFGPGTRLTVT.

This chain links TRBV9 with TRBJ1-2; TRBD1 might be the D (5 bases). The CDR3 covers 15 residues. CDR1 and CDR2 (germline): SGDLS, YYNGEE. V lost 0 bases to trimming and J lost 6 bases, with 15 bases between them. In DNA, the CDR3 is TGTGCCAGCAGCGTAGGGGTAGGAGGGACTGATGGCTACACCTTC. Amino acid sequence: CASSVGVGGTDGYTF.